These 8 T cell receptor beta chains share one sample of origin, sequenced in a study of blood T cell repertoires in COVID-19. Clones were read by immunoSEQ multiplex PCR, and TCRdb kept only the in-frame ones, dropping some. Of around 210,000 clones in the sample, 84% are singletons; the top ten hold about 13%. The sequencing sample was made of peripheral blood. All receptors derive from a human donor in a cohort sampled during active COVID-19.

The V call is TRBV19, the J call TRBJ1-2; D not resolved. The CDR3 has 17 residues. V was clipped by 6 bases and J by 0 bases, with 20 bases between them. Germline CDR1 and CDR2: LNHDA and SQIVND (reference sequence). CDR3 bases: TGTGCCAGTAGCAACGGACTCAAAACTGGGGCTAACTATGGCTACACCTTC. Residues: CASSNGLKTGANYGYTF.

The chain combines TRBV6-6 with TRBJ2-7; 10 positions match TRBD1. V was clipped by 6 bases and J by 2 bases; unmatched bases: 4. Germline CDR1 MNHNY, CDR2 SVGAGI (reference sequence). The CDR3 sequence is 14 residues long. This CDR3 is CASRTGTGAYEQYF. CDR3 in DNA: TGTGCCAGCAGGACCGGGACAGGGGCCTACGAGCAGTACTTC.

The rearrangement uses TRBV6-5 and TRBJ2-4; 7 positions agree with TRBD2. The CDR3 has 16 amino acids. Germline CDR1 MNHEY, CDR2 SVGAGI. With V trimmed by 1 base and J by 6 bases, 9 bases remained unmatched. The CDR3 coding sequence is TGTGCCAGCAGTTACTTCGCTAGCGGCGGGGGAAACATTCAGTACTTC. This sequence encodes CASSYFASGGGNIQYF.

The chain has TRBV28 and TRBJ1-1; maybe TRBD1 (5 bases). V was cut by 5 bases and J by 3 bases, with 16 bases left in between. The CDR3 is made up of 15 amino acids. Germline lookup yields CDR1 MDHEN and CDR2 SYDVKM. This CDR3 is CASSASQGLYTEAFF. DNA for the CDR3: TGTGCCAGCAGTGCTTCTCAGGGACTTTACACTGAAGCTTTCTTT.

The chain carries TRBV28 and TRBJ2-3; 10 nucleotides line up with TRBD2. From germline, CDR1 is MDHEN and CDR2 SYDVKM. The V gene end was trimmed by 5 bases and the J gene end by 2 bases; junction bases not matched to a gene: 4. The length of the CDR3 is 15 residues. The CDR3 spells CASSPAGGYTDTQYF. The DNA of the CDR3 is TGTGCCAGCAGTCCAGCGGGAGGGTACACAGATACGCAGTATTTT.

Only a few counts were recorded for this clone. The rearrangement uses TRBV6-2 or TRBV6-3 and TRBJ2-7; weak D call: TRBD1 (5 bases). Trimming stripped 5 bases from V and 7 bases from J, with 21 bases between. This CDR3 contains 15 residues. Germline V gene sequence: CDR1 MNHEY, CDR2 SVGEGT. The DNA of the CDR3 is TGTGCCAGCAGTACCCCTCGGACACCCCGGAGTGAGCAGTACTTC. Its translation is CASSTPRTPRSEQYF.

The J gene is TRBJ2-7, the V gene TRBV24-1, with 9 bases matching TRBD1. This CDR3 region has 15 residues. In germline, CDR1 is KGHDR, CDR2 SFDVKD. V lost 3 bases, J lost 6 bases, and 8 bases stayed unmatched. The CDR3 reads CATSDPRTGVGEQYF. The DNA of the CDR3 is TGTGCCACCAGTGATCCACGGACAGGGGTCGGCGAGCAGTACTTC.

The genes are TRBV6-1 and TRBJ2-7; weak D call: TRBD2 (6 bases). CDR3 length: 14 amino acids. The ends were cut back, 2 bases at V and 6 bases at J, with 14 bases in the middle. Germline CDR1 and CDR2: MNHNS and SASEGT. CDR3 residues: CASSELTSRPEQYF. CDR3 in DNA: TGTGCCAGCAGTGAACTAACTAGCCGCCCCGAGCAGTACTTC.